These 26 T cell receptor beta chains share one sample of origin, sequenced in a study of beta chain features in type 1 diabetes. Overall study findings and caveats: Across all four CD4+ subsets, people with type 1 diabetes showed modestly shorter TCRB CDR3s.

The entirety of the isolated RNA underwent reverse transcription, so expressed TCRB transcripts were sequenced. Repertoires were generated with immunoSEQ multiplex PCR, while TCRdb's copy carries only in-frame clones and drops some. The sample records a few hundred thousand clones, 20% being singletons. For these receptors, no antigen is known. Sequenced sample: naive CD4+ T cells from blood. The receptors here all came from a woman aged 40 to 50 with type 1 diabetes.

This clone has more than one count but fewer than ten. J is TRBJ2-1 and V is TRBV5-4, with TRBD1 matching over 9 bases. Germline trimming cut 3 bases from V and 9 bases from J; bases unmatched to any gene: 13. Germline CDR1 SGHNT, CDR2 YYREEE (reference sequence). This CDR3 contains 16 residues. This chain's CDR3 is CASSYPGTGFFGEQFF. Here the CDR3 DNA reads TGTGCCAGCAGCTACCCCGGGACAGGGTTTTTCGGTGAGCAGTTCTTC. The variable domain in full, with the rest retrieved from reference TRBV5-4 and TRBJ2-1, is ETGVTQSPTHLIKTRGQQVTLRCSSQSGHNTVSWYQQALGQGPQFIFQYYREEENGRGNFPPRFSGLQFPNYSSELNVNALELDDSALYLCASSYPGTGFFGEQFFGPGTRLTVL.

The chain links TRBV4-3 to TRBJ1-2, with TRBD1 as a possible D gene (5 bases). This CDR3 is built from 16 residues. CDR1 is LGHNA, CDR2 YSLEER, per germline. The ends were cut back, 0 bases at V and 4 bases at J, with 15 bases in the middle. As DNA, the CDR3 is TGCGCCAGCAGCCAAGATGTTACAGGCTTATCCTATGGCTACACCTTC. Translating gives CASSQDVTGLSYGYTF.

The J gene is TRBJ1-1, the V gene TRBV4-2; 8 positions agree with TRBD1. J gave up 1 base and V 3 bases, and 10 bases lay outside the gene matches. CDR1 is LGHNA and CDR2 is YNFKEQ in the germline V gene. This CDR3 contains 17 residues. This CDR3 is CASSQRTGRLENTEAFF. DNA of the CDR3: TGTGCCAGCAGCCAGAGGACAGGGCGGTTGGAGAACACTGAAGCTTTCTTT.

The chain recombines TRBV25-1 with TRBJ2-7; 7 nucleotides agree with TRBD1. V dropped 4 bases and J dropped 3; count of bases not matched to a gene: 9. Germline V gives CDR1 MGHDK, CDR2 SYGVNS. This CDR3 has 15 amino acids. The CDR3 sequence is CASSVQGQVDYEQYF. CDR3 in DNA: TGTGCCAGCAGTGTTCAAGGACAGGTGGACTACGAGCAGTACTTC.

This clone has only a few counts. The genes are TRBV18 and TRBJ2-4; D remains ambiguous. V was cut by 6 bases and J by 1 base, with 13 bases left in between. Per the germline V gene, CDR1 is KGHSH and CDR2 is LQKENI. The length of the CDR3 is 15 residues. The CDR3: CASSPPGGAKNIQYF. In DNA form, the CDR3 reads TGTGCCAGCTCCCCCCCAGGTGGGGCCAAAAACATTCAGTACTTC.

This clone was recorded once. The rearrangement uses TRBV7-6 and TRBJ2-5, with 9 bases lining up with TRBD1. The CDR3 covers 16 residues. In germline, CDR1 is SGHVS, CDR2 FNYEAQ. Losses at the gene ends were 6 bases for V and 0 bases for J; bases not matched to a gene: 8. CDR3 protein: CASREGTGRHQETQYF. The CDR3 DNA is TGTGCCAGCAGGGAAGGGACAGGGCGGCACCAAGAGACCCAGTACTTC.

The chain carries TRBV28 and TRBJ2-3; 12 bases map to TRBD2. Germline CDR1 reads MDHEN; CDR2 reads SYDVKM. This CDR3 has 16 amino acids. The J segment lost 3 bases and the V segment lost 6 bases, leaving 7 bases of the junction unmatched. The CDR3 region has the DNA TGTGCCAGCAGACATAAACTAGCGGGAGGTACAGATACGCAGTATTTT. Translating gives CASRHKLAGGTDTQYF.

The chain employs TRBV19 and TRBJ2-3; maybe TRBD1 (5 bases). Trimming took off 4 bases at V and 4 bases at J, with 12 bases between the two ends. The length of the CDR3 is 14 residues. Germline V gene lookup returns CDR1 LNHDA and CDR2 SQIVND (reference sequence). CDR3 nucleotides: TGTGCCAGTAGTACGCCCCAGGGCCCAGATACGCAGTATTTT. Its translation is CASSTPQGPDTQYF.

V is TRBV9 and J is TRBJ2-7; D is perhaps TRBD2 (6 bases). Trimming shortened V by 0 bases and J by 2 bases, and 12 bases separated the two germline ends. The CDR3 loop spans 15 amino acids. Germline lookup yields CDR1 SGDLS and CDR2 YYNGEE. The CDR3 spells CASSVAGTGTYEQYF. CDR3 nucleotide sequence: TGTGCCAGCAGCGTAGCTGGGACTGGAACCTACGAGCAGTACTTC. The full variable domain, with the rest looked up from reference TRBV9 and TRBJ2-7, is DSGVTQTPKHLITATGQRVTLRCSPRSGDLSVYWYQQSLDQGLQFLIQYYNGEERAKGNILERFSAQQFPDLHSELNLSSLELGDSALYFCASSVAGTGTYEQYFGPGTRLTVT.

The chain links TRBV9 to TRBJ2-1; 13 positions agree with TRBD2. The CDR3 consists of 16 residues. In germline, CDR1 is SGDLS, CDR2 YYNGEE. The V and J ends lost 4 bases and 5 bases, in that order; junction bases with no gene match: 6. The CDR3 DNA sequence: TGTGCCAGCAGCCCCGTGGGACTAGCGGGGAACAATGAGCAGTTCTTC. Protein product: CASSPVGLAGNNEQFF.

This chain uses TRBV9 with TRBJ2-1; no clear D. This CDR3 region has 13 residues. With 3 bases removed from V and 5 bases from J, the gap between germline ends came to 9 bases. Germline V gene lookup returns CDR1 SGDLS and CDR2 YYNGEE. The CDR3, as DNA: TGTGCCAGCAGCGAACAGACCCACAATGAGCAGTTCTTC. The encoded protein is CASSEQTHNEQFF.

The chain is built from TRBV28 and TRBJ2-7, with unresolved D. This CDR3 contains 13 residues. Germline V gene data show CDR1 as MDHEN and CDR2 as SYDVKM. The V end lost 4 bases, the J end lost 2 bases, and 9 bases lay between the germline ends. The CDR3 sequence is CASSSTTPYEQYF. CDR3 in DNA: TGTGCCAGCAGTTCTACGACTCCCTACGAGCAGTACTTC.

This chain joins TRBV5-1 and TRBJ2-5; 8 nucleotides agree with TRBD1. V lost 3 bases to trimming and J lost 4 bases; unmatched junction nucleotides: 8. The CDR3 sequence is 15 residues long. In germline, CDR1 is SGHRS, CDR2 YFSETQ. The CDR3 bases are TGCGCCAGCAGCTCGGGCGGGACAGGTGGAGAGACCCAGTACTTC. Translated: CASSSGGTGGETQYF.

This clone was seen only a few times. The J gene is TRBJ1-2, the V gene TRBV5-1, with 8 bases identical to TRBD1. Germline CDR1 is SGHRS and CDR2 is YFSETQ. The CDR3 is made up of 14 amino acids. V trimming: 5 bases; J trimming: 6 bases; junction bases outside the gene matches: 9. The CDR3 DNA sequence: TGCGCCAGCAGTCCCGGACAGGGAGTGGATGGCTACACCTTC. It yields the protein CASSPGQGVDGYTF.

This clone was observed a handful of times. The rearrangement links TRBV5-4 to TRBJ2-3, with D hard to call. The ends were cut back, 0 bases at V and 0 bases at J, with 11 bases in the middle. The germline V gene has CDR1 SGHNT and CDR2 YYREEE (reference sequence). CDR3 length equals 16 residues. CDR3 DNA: TGTGCCAGCAGCTTGGAAAACATCGCAAGCACAGATACGCAGTATTTT. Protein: CASSLENIASTDTQYF.

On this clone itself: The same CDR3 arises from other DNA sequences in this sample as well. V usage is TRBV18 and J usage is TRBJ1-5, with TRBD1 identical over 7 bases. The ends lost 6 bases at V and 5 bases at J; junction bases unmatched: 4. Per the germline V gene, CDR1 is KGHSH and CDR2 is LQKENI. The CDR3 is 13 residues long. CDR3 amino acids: CASSPGGDQPQHF. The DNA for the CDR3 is TGTGCCAGCTCCCCAGGGGGGGATCAGCCCCAGCATTTT.

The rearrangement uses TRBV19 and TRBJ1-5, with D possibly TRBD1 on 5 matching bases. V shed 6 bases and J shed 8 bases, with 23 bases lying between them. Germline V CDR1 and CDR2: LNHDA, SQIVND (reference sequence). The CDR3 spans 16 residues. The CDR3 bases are TGTGCCAGTAGCCCATCAGCCGGGACTCGTTTTGAGCCCCAGCATTTT. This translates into CASSPSAGTRFEPQHF.

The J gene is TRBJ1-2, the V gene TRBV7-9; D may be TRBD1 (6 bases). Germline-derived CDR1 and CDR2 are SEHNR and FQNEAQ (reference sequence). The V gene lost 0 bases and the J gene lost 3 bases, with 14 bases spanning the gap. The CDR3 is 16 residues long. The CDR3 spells CASSLAMTGRDYGYTF. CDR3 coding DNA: TGTGCCAGCAGCTTAGCGATGACAGGTCGGGACTATGGCTACACCTTC.

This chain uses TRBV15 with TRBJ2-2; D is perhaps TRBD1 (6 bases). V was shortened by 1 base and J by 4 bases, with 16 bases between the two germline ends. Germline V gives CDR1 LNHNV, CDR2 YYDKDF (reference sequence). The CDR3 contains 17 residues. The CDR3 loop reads CATSRVQGRLITGELFF. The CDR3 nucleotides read TGTGCCACCAGCAGAGTTCAGGGGCGCTTAATCACCGGGGAGCTGTTTTTT.

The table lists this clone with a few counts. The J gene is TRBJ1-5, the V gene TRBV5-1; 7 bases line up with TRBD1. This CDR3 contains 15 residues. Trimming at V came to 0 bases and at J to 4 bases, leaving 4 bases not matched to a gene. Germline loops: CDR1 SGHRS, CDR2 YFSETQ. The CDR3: CASSLGTGRNQPQHF. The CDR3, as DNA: TGCGCCAGCAGCTTGGGGACAGGCAGAAATCAGCCCCAGCATTTT.

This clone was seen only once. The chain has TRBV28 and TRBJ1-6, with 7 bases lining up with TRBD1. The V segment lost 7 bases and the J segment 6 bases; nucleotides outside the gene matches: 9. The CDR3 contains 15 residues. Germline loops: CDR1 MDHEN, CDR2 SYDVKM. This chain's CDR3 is CASTWRDRVNSPLHF. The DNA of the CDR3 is TGTGCCAGCACCTGGAGGGACAGAGTTAATTCACCCCTCCACTTT.

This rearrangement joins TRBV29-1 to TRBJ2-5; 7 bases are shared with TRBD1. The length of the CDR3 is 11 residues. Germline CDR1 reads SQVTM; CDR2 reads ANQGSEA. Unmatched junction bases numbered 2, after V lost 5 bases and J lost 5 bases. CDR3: CSVHRGETQYF. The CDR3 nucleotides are TGCAGCGTTCACAGGGGTGAGACCCAGTACTTC.

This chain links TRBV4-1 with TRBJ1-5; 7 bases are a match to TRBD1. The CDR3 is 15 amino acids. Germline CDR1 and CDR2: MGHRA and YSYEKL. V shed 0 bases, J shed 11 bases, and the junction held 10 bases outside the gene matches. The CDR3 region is CASSQEGQTGSSQHF. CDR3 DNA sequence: TGCGCCAGCAGCCAAGAGGGCCAGACAGGGAGTTCCCAGCATTTT.

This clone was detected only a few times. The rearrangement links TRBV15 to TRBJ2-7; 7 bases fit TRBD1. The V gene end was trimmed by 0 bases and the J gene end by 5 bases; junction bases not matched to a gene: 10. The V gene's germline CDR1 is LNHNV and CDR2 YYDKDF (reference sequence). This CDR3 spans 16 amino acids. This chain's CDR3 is CATSRDSSGGTHEQYF. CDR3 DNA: TGTGCCACCAGCAGAGATTCTTCAGGGGGTACCCACGAGCAGTACTTC. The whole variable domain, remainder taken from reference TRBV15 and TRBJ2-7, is DAMVIQNPRYQVTQFGKPVTLSCSQTLNHNVMYWYQQKSSQAPKLLFHYYDKDFNNEADTPDNFQSRRPNTSFCFLDIRSPGLGDTAMYLCATSRDSSGGTHEQYFGPGTRLTVT.

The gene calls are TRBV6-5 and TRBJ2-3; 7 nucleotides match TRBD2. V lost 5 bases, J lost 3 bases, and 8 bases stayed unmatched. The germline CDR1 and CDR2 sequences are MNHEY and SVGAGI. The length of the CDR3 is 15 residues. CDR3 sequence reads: CASSRGERETDTQYF. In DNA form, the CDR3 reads TGTGCCAGCAGTCGGGGGGAGCGGGAAACAGATACGCAGTATTTT.

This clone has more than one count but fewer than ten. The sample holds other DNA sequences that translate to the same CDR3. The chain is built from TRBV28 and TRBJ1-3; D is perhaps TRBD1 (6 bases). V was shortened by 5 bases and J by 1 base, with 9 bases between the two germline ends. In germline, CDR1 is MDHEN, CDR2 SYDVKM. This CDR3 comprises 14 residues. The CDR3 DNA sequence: TGTGCCAGCAGTCTCAGGGGTTCTGGAAACACCATATATTTT. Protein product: CASSLRGSGNTIYF.